These 20 T cell receptor beta chains originate from one sample sequenced in a study of blood T cell repertoires in COVID-19. The table came from immunoSEQ multiplex PCR; TCRdb's copy has only in-frame clones and leaves some out. This table has over 250,000 clones, 80% to 90% appearing once. Sequencing used PBMCs or T cells enriched from blood (not recorded which). These TCRs come from a middle-aged man who had recovered from COVID-19.

The chain links TRBV9 to TRBJ2-1; TRBD2 matches at 11 bases. The CDR3 is made up of 15 amino acids. CDR1 and CDR2 from the germline V gene are SGDLS and YYNGEE. V was clipped by 2 bases and J by 2 bases; unmatched bases: 0. In nucleotides, the CDR3 is TGTGCCAGCAGCGTGACTAGCGGGACCTACAATGAGCAGTTCTTC. Translation: CASSVTSGTYNEQFF.

The rearrangement joins TRBV6-5 to TRBJ2-3; tentatively, D is TRBD1 (6 bases). The CDR3 has 14 amino acids. V gave up 6 bases and J gave up 1 base, with 11 bases separating them. Germline CDR1 MNHEY, CDR2 SVGAGI. The CDR3 region has the DNA TGTGCCAGCAGGGGCCGACAGGGCACAGATACGCAGTATTTT. Encoded protein: CASRGRQGTDTQYF.

The chain has TRBV28 and TRBJ1-5; 9 bases are shared with TRBD1. From germline, CDR1 is MDHEN and CDR2 SYDVKM. The CDR3 runs 14 residues. V shed 2 bases, J shed 5 bases, and the junction held 1 base outside the gene matches. CDR3 sequence reads: CASSLTGGYQPQHF. CDR3 bases: TGTGCCAGCAGTTTAACAGGGGGCTATCAGCCCCAGCATTTT.

J is TRBJ1-3 and V is TRBV19; D gene uncertain. V shed 5 bases and J shed 0 bases, with 11 bases lying between them. There are 15 residues in the CDR3. Germline-derived CDR1 and CDR2 are LNHDA and SQIVND (reference sequence). The CDR3 reads CASSEHPDSGNTIYF. As DNA, the CDR3 is TGTGCCAGTAGTGAACACCCCGACTCTGGAAACACCATATATTTT.

V is TRBV19 and J is TRBJ1-6; D ambiguous. Germline loops: CDR1 LNHDA, CDR2 SQIVND (reference sequence). V lost 10 bases and J 5 bases, leaving 15 bases between the germline ends. The CDR3 totals 14 residues. The CDR3 here is CATAQLGNNSPLHF. DNA for the CDR3: TGTGCCACCGCACAACTAGGAAATAATTCACCCCTCCACTTT.

This rearrangement joins TRBV29-1 to TRBJ1-2; D call uncertain. The CDR3 loop spans 14 amino acids. CDR1 and CDR2 from the germline V gene are SQVTM and ANQGSEA. V lost 6 bases and J lost 6, with 20 bases in between. CDR3 loop: CSVEMRGVQDGYTF. The CDR3 DNA reads as TGCAGCGTGGAAATGCGCGGGGTTCAGGATGGCTACACCTTC.

V is TRBV5-5 and J is TRBJ2-3; 13 nucleotides line up with TRBD2. V was pared by 4 bases and J by 2 bases, with 16 bases of the junction left unmatched. Per germline, CDR1 SGHKS and CDR2 YYEKEE (reference sequence). CDR3 length: 20 residues. In DNA form, the CDR3 reads TGTGCCAGCAGCCATCCAACGTGGACTAGCGGGAGTGAGGTCACAGATACGCAGTATTTT. It specifies CASSHPTWTSGSEVTDTQYF.

The chain uses TRBV18 and TRBJ1-2, with D hard to call. The V end lost 3 bases, the J end lost 2 bases, and 10 bases lay between the germline ends. This CDR3 is built from 14 residues. Germline assignment: CDR1 KGHSH and CDR2 LQKENI. This CDR3 reads CASSPTGENYGYTF. CDR3 nucleotides: TGTGCCAGCTCACCTACCGGGGAAAACTATGGCTACACCTTC. Using reference TRBV18 and TRBJ1-2 for the parts outside the CDR3, the full variable domain is NAGVMQNPRHLVRRRGQEARLRCSPMKGHSHVYWYRQLPEEGLKFMVYLQKENIIDESGMPKERFSAEFPKEGPSILRIQQVVRGDSAAYFCASSPTGENYGYTFGSGTRLTVV.

J is TRBJ2-7 and V is TRBV11-1, with 8 bases fitting TRBD1. CDR3 length: 15 amino acids. CDR1 SGHAT and CDR2 FQDESV come from the germline V gene (reference sequence). The V and J ends lost 3 bases and 4 bases, in that order; junction bases with no gene match: 8. DNA for the CDR3: TGTGCCAGCAGCTTGGTTCAGGGGGCTTGGTACGAGCAGTACTTC. Translation: CASSLVQGAWYEQYF.

The V and J genes are TRBV19 and TRBJ1-1; TRBD1 matches at 7 bases. The CDR3 loop spans 14 amino acids. V was pared by 7 bases and J by 2 bases, with 7 bases of the junction left unmatched. CDR1 and CDR2 (germline): LNHDA, SQIVND (reference sequence). CDR3 residues: CASKDRERNTEAFF. As DNA, the CDR3 is TGTGCCAGTAAAGACAGGGAGAGAAACACTGAAGCTTTCTTT.

J is TRBJ2-7 and V is TRBV7-8; 8 nucleotides agree with TRBD1. The length of the CDR3 is 16 residues. V was clipped by 1 base and J by 2 bases; unmatched bases: 7. CDR1 and CDR2 (germline): SGHVS, FQNEAQ. The CDR3 protein is CASSLEGQALTYEQYF. CDR3 bases: TGTGCCAGCAGCTTAGAGGGACAGGCGCTGACCTACGAGCAGTACTTC.

The rearrangement joins TRBV4-2 to TRBJ2-5, with 13 nucleotides matching TRBD2. The V gene end was trimmed by 2 bases and the J gene end by 2 bases; junction bases not matched to a gene: 5. There are 17 residues in the CDR3. Germline V gene sequence: CDR1 LGHNA, CDR2 YNFKEQ. The CDR3 reads CASSQPTSGGPQETQYF. The DNA for the CDR3 is TGTGCCAGCAGCCAACCGACTAGCGGGGGGCCTCAAGAGACCCAGTACTTC.

This clone was detected only once. The V gene is TRBV5-8, the J gene TRBJ2-2, with 7 bases that match TRBD2. Germline CDR1 and CDR2: SGHTS and YDEGEE. V dropped 6 bases and J dropped 2; count of bases not matched to a gene: 7. The CDR3 runs 15 residues. The CDR3 DNA follows: TGTGCCAGCACTCGGGGGGTAGTAAACACCGGGGAGCTGTTTTTT. This sequence encodes CASTRGVVNTGELFF.

This clone has only one observation. The rearrangement links TRBV11-2 to TRBJ1-3; D call uncertain. V lost 5 bases, J lost 0 bases, and 11 bases lay in between. The CDR3 contains 15 residues. CDR1 and CDR2 (germline): SGHAT, FQNNGV. CDR3 nucleotide sequence: TGTGCCAGCAGCGTGCAGGAAGACTCTGGAAACACCATATATTTT. Encoded protein: CASSVQEDSGNTIYF.

This chain joins TRBV29-1 and TRBJ1-1; a weak D match, TRBD1 (6 bases). The CDR3 totals 13 residues. V shed 5 bases and J shed 5 bases, with 15 bases lying between them. Per the germline V gene, CDR1 is SQVTM and CDR2 is ANQGSEA. The CDR3 region is CSVRQGFGTEAFF. The DNA of the CDR3 is TGCAGCGTTCGGCAGGGGTTTGGGACTGAAGCTTTCTTT.

The genes are TRBV5-6 and TRBJ1-2; 10 nucleotides align to TRBD1. Germline values: CDR1 SGHDT, CDR2 YYEEEE. CDR3 size: 15 residues. J lost 3 bases, V lost 4 bases, and 6 bases had no gene match. CDR3 loop: CASSTRQGAHYGYTF. CDR3 in DNA: TGTGCCAGCAGCACCCGACAGGGGGCTCACTATGGCTACACCTTC.

The chain couples TRBV19 to TRBJ1-2, with D perhaps matching TRBD1 (6 bases). With 3 bases removed from V and 0 bases from J, the gap between germline ends came to 17 bases. The germline V gene has CDR1 LNHDA and CDR2 SQIVND (reference sequence). This CDR3 has 17 amino acids. The CDR3 coding sequence is TGTGCCAGTAGTATTAGGCGGTACCGGGACACTAACTATGGCTACACCTTC. Protein sequence: CASSIRRYRDTNYGYTF.

As to this clone: One end of the junction varies from germline; a read error may be responsible. V and J are TRBV27 and TRBJ2-3; 7 bases line up with TRBD2. The CDR3 has 15 amino acids. The germline gives CDR1 MNHEY, CDR2 SMNVEV (reference sequence). Here the CDR3 reads CANSPRTSAADTQYF. The CDR3, as DNA: TGTGCCAACAGTCCCAGGACTAGTGCCGCAGATACGCAGTATTTT.

V usage is TRBV6-2 or TRBV6-3 and J usage is TRBJ1-4; 8 bases map to TRBD1. Germline-derived CDR1 and CDR2 are MNHEY and SVGEGT. This CDR3 region has 16 residues. Unmatched junction bases numbered 9, after V lost 6 bases and J lost 3 bases. The CDR3 loop is CASSFRPGQANEKLFF. The DNA for the CDR3 is TGTGCCAGCAGCTTTCGGCCGGGACAGGCTAATGAAAAACTGTTTTTT.

The chain combines TRBV2 with TRBJ2-7, with TRBD1 matching 9 bases. This CDR3 has 14 amino acids. CDR1 is SNHLY and CDR2 is FYNNEI in the germline V gene. V trimming: 8 bases; J trimming: 0 bases; junction bases outside the gene matches: 5. This CDR3 is CASEGQGNSYEQYF. CDR3 DNA sequence: TGTGCCAGCGAAGGACAGGGGAACTCCTACGAGCAGTACTTC.